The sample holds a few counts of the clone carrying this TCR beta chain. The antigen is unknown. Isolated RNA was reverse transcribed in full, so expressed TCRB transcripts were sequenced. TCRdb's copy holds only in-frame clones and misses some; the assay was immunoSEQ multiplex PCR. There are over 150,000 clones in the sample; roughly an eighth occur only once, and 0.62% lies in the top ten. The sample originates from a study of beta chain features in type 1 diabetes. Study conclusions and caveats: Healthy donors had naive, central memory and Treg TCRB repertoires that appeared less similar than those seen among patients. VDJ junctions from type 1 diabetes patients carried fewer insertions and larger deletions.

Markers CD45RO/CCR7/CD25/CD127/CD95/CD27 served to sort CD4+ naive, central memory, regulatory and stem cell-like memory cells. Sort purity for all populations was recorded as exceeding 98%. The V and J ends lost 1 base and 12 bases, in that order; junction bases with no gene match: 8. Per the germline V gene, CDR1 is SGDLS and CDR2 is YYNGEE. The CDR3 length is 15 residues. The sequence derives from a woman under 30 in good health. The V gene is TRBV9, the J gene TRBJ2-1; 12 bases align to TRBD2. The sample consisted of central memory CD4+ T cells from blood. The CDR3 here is CASSVSETSGGRQFF. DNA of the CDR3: TGTGCCAGCAGCGTATCGGAGACTAGCGGGGGTCGGCAGTTCTTC.